The subject of this entry is one T cell receptor (beta chain). What it binds is unknown. The data were taken from a study of T cell responses to AZD1222 COVID-19 vaccine. Pooling of second doses given at about 4 or about 12 weeks was done. The data were produced by immunoSEQ multiplex PCR, yet TCRdb's version contains in-frame clones alone and is incomplete. The data contain 150,000 to 250,000 clones, approximately 89% of them seen just once; the ten biggest clones take up around 3.5%. CDR1 is SGHTA, CDR2 FQGNSA, per germline. The junction had 10 bases not matched to a gene; V was cut back by 2 bases and J by 8 bases. This CDR3 has 16 amino acids. Study-wide findings and caveats: At baseline, seropositivity was found in only 5 to 7 AZD1222 recipients. Spike-specific TCR depth and breadth grew after two AZD1222 doses. Spike as a whole was targeted by vaccine-associated CD4 TCRs, dominant at 160-218 and 743-854.

The receptor's source is an adult who received the AZD1222 COVID-19 vaccine. The sequencing here drew on peripheral blood, taken 28 days after the second AZD1222 dose. The chain carries TRBV7-2 and TRBJ2-1, with 9 bases lining up with TRBD2. The CDR3, as DNA: TGTGCCAGCAGCTTACTGGCGGGAGGGCCTTACTATGAGCAGTTCTTC. It yields the protein CASSLLAGGPYYEQFF.